The 9 T cell receptor beta chains given below trace back to one sample, sequenced in a study of cytomegalovirus exposure and HLA in healthy donors. Produced via immunoSEQ multiplex PCR; TCRdb's table is partial and in-frame only. The data show 200,000 to 250,000 clones, roughly 84% seen once. Source material: PBMCs. The source is a woman between 18 and 29 years old in good health and CMV-seropositive.

J is TRBJ2-1 and V is TRBV27; the match to TRBD2 covers 12 bases. Germline CDR1 is MNHEY and CDR2 is SMNVEV (reference sequence). V shed 6 bases and J 4 bases; nucleotides not matched to a gene: 4. This CDR3 has 15 residues. The CDR3 spells CASRELAGGYNEQFF. CDR3 DNA sequence: TGTGCCAGCAGAGAACTAGCGGGAGGATACAATGAGCAGTTCTTC.

The rearrangement uses TRBV27 and TRBJ1-1; perhaps TRBD1 as D (6 bases). The CDR3 extends over 14 amino acids. V was clipped by 3 bases and J by 5 bases, with 13 bases between them. Germline CDR1 and CDR2: MNHEY and SMNVEV (reference sequence). CDR3 region: CASSFIGGGTEAFF. The CDR3 DNA follows: TGTGCCAGCAGTTTTATAGGGGGGGGTACTGAAGCTTTCTTT.

Note on this clone: The junction does not match germline at one end; this may be a read error. The J gene is TRBJ2-6, the V gene TRBV7-7, with D possibly being TRBD1 (5 bases). CDR1 is SSHAT and CDR2 is FNYEAQ in the germline V gene (reference sequence). This CDR3 comprises 15 residues. The DNA of the CDR3 is TGTGCTAGCAGCCCACGGACATCTGGGGCCAACGTCCTGACTTTC. This gives the protein CASSPRTSGANVLTF.

The chain carries TRBV28 and TRBJ2-1; TRBD2 matches at 8 bases. V dropped 3 bases and J dropped 5; count of bases not matched to a gene: 6. The length of the CDR3 is 15 residues. The V gene's germline CDR1 is MDHEN and CDR2 SYDVKM. In DNA, the CDR3 is TGTGCCAGCAGTTTCGGGGGGGGAAGTGACAATGAGCAGTTCTTC. It encodes CASSFGGGSDNEQFF.

The chain joins TRBV9 to TRBJ2-3, with D perhaps matching TRBD1 (6 bases). V lost 5 bases and J lost 0, with 10 bases in between. The CDR3 spans 14 residues. Germline CDR1 and CDR2: SGDLS and YYNGEE. The CDR3 here is CASSTTGSTDTQYF. For the CDR3, the DNA is TGTGCCAGCAGTACGACAGGTAGCACAGATACGCAGTATTTT.

The V and J genes are TRBV15 and TRBJ1-4; 8 nucleotides align to TRBD1. Germline-derived CDR1 and CDR2 are LNHNV and YYDKDF (reference sequence). With V trimmed by 5 bases and J by 7 bases, 9 bases remained unmatched. The CDR3 sequence is 15 residues long. As DNA, the CDR3 is TGTGCCACCAGCCCCCCCCGGACAGGGACTGAAAAACTGTTTTTT. It yields the protein CATSPPRTGTEKLFF. Filled out from reference TRBV15 and TRBJ1-4, the complete variable domain reads DAMVIQNPRYQVTQFGKPVTLSCSQTLNHNVMYWYQQKSSQAPKLLFHYYDKDFNNEADTPDNFQSRRPNTSFCFLDIRSPGLGDTAMYLCATSPPRTGTEKLFFGSGTQLSVL.

V and J are TRBV27 and TRBJ1-4, with 10 bases fitting TRBD1. The CDR3 length is 15 residues. Germline CDR1 reads MNHEY; CDR2 reads SMNVEV (reference sequence). J was trimmed by 8 bases and V by 5 bases; bases with no gene match: 8. The CDR3 DNA reads as TGTGCCAGCAGTCTCGACAGGGGGCGTAGAGAAAAACTGTTTTTT. Its translation: CASSLDRGRREKLFF.

This chain uses TRBV7-2 with TRBJ2-7; D is possibly TRBD1 (5 bases). This CDR3 is 14 amino acids long. Trimming cost V 1 base and J 1 base, with 8 bases left between them. The germline V gene has CDR1 SGHTA and CDR2 FQGNSA. Here the CDR3 reads CASSLDRYSYEQYF. The CDR3, as DNA: TGTGCCAGCAGCTTAGACAGGTATTCCTACGAGCAGTACTTC.

In its sample, this clone was seen a few times. This sequence joins TRBV25-1 and TRBJ1-2, with TRBD1 as a possible D gene (5 bases). Trimming stripped 5 bases from V and 5 bases from J, with 12 bases between. CDR1 is MGHDK and CDR2 is SYGVNS in the germline V gene. This CDR3 has 13 residues. The CDR3 nucleotides read TGTGCCAGCAGTCGTCCAGGGAGGTATGGCTACACCTTC. Its protein product is CASSRPGRYGYTF.